This TCR beta chain was captured by sequencing in a study of blood T cells in healthy people across ages. Note on this clonotype: Antigen: not known.

Alongside a J-beta primer mix, a sample-barcoded 5' primer served in a second PCR lasting about 7 to 12 cycles. TCRdb re-called the 5' RACE reads with MiXCR, one entry per CDR3 protein. Among 700,000 to 800,000 distinct CDR3 sequences, around 40% were seen once, and the ten largest hold roughly 20%. Findings and caveats of the study: Strong correlation was found linking TCR beta diversity to naive T cell percentage.

Germline loops: CDR1 LNHDA, CDR2 SQIVND (reference sequence). V was trimmed by 3 bases and J by 4 bases, leaving 10 bases between them. The CDR3 is 14 residues long. This sequence originates from a woman aged 60-75 years in good health. The gene calls are TRBV19 and TRBJ2-1, with D hard to call. The sample consisted of blood. CDR3 residues: CASSISAVYNEQFF. The CDR3 DNA is TGTGCCAGTAGTATTTCGGCGGTTTACAATGAGCAGTTCTTC.